This entry concerns a single T cell receptor beta chain. This record comes from a study of blood T cell repertoires in COVID-19. Generated by immunoSEQ multiplex PCR, the TCRdb table keeps only in-frame clones and is missing some. This sample has approximately 150,000 clones, with about 79% found just once. Germline V CDR1 and CDR2: KGHDR, SFDVKD. The V end lost 6 bases, the J end lost 4 bases, and 3 bases lay between the germline ends. CDR3 length: 11 residues. The chain employs TRBV24-1 and TRBJ2-1; D is uncertain. The TCR originated in a man aged 45-65 years who had recovered from COVID-19. The source material was PBMCs or T cells enriched from blood (not recorded which). CDR3 amino acids: CATSLYNEQFF. CDR3 DNA: TGTGCCACCAGTCTATACAATGAGCAGTTCTTC.